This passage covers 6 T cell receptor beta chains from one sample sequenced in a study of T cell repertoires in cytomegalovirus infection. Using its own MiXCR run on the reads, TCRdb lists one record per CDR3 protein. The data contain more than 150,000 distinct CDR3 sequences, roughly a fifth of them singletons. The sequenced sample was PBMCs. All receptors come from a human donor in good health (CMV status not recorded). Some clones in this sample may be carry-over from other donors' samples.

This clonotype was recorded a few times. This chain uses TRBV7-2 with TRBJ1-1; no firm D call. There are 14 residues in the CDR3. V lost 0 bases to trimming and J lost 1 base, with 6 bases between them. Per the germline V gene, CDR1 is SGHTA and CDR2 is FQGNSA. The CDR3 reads CASSLASQNTEAFF. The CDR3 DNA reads TGTGCCAGCAGCTTAGCATCGCAGAACACTGAAGCTTTCTTT.

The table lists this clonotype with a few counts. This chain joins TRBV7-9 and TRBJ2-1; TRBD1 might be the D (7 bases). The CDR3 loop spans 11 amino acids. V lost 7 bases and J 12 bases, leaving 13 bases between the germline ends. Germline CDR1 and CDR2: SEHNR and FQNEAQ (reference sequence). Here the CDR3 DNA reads TGTGCCAGCAACAGGGGACTGGGGCAGTTCTTC. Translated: CASNRGLGQFF.

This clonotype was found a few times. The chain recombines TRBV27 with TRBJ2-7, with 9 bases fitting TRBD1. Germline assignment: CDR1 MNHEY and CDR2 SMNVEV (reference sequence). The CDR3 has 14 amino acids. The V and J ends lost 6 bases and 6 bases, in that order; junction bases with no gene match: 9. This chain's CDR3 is CASSQGQGWTEQYF. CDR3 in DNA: TGTGCCAGCAGCCAGGGACAGGGCTGGACCGAGCAGTACTTC.

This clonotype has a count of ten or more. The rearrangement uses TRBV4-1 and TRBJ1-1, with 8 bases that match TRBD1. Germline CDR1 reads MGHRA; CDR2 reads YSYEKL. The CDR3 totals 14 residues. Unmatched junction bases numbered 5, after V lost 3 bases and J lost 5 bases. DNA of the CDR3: TGCGCCAGCAGCCAGCTACAGGGGGGGACTGAAGCTTTCTTT. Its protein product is CASSQLQGGTEAFF.

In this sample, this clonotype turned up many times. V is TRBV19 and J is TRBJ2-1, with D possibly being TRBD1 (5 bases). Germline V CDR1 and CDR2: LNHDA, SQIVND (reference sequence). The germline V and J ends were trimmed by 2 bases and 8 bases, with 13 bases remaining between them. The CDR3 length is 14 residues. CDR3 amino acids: CASSIYAGNHEQFF. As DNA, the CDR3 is TGTGCCAGTAGTATATATGCAGGGAATCATGAGCAGTTCTTC.

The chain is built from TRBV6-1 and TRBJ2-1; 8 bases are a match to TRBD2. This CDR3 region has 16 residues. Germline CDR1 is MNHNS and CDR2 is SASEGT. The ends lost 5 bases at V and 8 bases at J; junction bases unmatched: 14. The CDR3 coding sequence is TGTGCCAGCAGTTTTTATCCGGGACTAGTAAACCATGAGCAGTTCTTC. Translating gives CASSFYPGLVNHEQFF.